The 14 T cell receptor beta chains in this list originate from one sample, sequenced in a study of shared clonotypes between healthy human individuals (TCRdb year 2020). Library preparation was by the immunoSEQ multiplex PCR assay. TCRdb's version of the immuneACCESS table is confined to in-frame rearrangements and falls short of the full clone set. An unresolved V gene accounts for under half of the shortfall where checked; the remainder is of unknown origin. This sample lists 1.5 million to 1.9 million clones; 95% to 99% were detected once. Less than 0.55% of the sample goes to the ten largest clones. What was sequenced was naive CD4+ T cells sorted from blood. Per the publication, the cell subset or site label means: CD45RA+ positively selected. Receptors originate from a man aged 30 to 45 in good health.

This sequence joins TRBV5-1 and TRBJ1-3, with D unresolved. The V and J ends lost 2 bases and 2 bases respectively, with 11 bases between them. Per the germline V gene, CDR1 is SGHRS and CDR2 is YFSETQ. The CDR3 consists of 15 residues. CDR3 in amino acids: CASSLTGSTGNTIYF. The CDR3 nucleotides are TGCGCCAGCAGCTTAACGGGTTCAACTGGAAACACCATATATTTT.

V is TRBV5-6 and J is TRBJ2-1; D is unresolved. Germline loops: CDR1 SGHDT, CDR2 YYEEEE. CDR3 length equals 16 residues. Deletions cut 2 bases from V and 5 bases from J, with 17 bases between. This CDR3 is CASSFPTDWADNEQFF. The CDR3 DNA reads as TGTGCCAGCAGCTTTCCCACTGACTGGGCCGACAATGAGCAGTTCTTC.

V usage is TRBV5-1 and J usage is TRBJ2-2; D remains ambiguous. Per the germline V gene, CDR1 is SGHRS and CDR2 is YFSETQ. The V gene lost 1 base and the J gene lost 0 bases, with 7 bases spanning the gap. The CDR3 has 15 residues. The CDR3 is CASSLIVANTGELFF. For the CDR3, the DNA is TGCGCCAGCAGCTTGATAGTCGCGAACACCGGGGAGCTGTTTTTT.

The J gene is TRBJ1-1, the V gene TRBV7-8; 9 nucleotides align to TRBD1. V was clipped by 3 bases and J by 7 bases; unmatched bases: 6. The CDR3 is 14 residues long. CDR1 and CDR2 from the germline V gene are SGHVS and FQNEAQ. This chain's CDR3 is CASSFHRGQSEAFF. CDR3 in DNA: TGTGCCAGCAGCTTTCACAGGGGGCAAAGTGAAGCTTTCTTT.

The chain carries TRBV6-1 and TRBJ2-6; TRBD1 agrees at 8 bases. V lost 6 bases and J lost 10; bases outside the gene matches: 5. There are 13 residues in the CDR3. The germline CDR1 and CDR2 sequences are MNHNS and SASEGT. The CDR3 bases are TGTGCCAGCAGCCTTGACAGGGGTAACGTCCTGACTTTC. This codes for CASSLDRGNVLTF.

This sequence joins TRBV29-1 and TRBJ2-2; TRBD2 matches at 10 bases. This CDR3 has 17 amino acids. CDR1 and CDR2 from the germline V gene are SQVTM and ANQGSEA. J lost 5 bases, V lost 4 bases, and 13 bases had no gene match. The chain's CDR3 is CSVGLIASGRRTGELFF. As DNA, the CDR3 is TGCAGCGTTGGGCTAATCGCTAGCGGGAGACGAACCGGGGAGCTGTTTTTT.

CDR3: CASSQDRGPYEQYF. DNA for the CDR3: TGTGCCAGCAGTCAAGACAGGGGTCCCTACGAGCAGTACTTC. V gene TRBV6-4 combines with J gene TRBJ2-7; TRBD1 agrees at 8 bases. This CDR3 spans 14 amino acids. The V gene's germline CDR1 is MRHNA and CDR2 SNTAGT. After removal of 5 bases from V and 2 bases from J, the junction contained 5 bases not matched to a gene.

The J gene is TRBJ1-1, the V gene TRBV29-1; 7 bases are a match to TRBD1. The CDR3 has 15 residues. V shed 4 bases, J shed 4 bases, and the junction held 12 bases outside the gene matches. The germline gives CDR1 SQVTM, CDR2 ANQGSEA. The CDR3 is CSVGVGGAGFTEAFF. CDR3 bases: TGCAGCGTTGGGGTAGGGGGCGCCGGTTTCACTGAAGCTTTCTTT.

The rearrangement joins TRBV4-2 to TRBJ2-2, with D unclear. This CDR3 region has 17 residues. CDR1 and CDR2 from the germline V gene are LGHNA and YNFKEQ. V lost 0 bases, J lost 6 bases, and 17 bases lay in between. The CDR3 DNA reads TGTGCCAGCAGCCAAGAGGTCGGGCTAGTCTCCGCCGGGGAGCTGTTTTTT. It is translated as CASSQEVGLVSAGELFF.

The CDR3: CASSDEGGPVYEQYF. CDR3 coding DNA: TGTGCCAGCAGTGACGAGGGAGGGCCTGTTTACGAGCAGTACTTC. The V gene is TRBV2, the J gene TRBJ2-7; 7 bases fit TRBD2. Trimming cost V 3 bases and J 4 bases; bases outside gene matches: 9. The CDR3 runs 15 residues. Germline V gene lookup returns CDR1 SNHLY and CDR2 FYNNEI.

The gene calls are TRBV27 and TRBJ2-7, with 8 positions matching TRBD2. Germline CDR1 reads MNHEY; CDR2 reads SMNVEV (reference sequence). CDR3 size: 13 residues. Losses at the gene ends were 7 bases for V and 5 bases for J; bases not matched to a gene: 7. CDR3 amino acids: CASTRLAGDEQYF. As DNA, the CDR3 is TGTGCCAGCACCCGGCTAGCGGGTGACGAGCAGTACTTC.

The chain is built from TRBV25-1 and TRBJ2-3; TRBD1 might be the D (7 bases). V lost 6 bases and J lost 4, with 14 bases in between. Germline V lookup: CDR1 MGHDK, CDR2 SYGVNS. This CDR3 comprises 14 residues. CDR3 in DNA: TGTGCCAGCAGGGCGCAGGGGGGAGCAGATACGCAGTATTTT. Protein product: CASRAQGGADTQYF.

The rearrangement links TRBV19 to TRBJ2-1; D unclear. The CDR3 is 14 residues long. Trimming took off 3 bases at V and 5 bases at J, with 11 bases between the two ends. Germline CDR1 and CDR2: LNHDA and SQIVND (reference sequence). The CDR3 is CASSILERNNEQFF. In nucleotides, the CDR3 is TGTGCCAGTAGTATTTTGGAGCGAAACAATGAGCAGTTCTTC.

As DNA, the CDR3 is TGTGCCAGCAGCTCCAGTGGGACTAGCGGGAGGAGGGATGAGCAGTTCTTC. Amino acids: CASSSSGTSGRRDEQFF. The chain employs TRBV7-3 and TRBJ2-1, with 15 bases that match TRBD2. From germline, CDR1 is SGHTA and CDR2 FQGTGA. This CDR3 is 17 amino acids long. Losses at the gene ends were 4 bases for V and 8 bases for J; bases not matched to a gene: 9.